These 23 T cell receptor beta chains share one sample of origin, sequenced in a study of blood T cell repertoires in COVID-19. Repertoires were generated with immunoSEQ multiplex PCR, while TCRdb's copy carries only in-frame clones and drops some. The repertoire holds 200,000 to 250,000 clones, with 80% to 90% as singletons. The sample consisted of peripheral blood. The source of these receptors is a woman in her thirties or forties who had recovered from COVID-19.

The gene calls are TRBV11-2 and TRBJ1-1, with 10 positions matching TRBD1. Germline V gives CDR1 SGHAT, CDR2 FQNNGV. This CDR3 region has 15 residues. Trimming at V came to 5 bases and at J to 5 bases, leaving 8 bases not matched to a gene. For the CDR3, the DNA is TGTGCCAGCAGCAACGTTGGACAGGGGGTAACTGAAGCTTTCTTT. It specifies CASSNVGQGVTEAFF.

V is TRBV7-6 and J is TRBJ2-2; possibly TRBD1 for D (6 bases). Germline CDR1 reads SGHVS; CDR2 reads FNYEAQ. Trimming left V 5 bases short and J 1 base short, with 11 bases between. CDR3 length: 15 amino acids. The CDR3 reads CASSKRQENTGELFF. In DNA form, the CDR3 reads TGTGCCAGCAGCAAGAGACAGGAGAACACCGGGGAGCTGTTTTTT.

This chain uses TRBV12-3 or TRBV12-4 with TRBJ1-2; a weak D match, TRBD1 (6 bases). This CDR3 is 12 amino acids long. V shed 5 bases and J shed 3 bases, with 7 bases lying between them. CDR3 loop: CASSRTDYGYTF. In nucleotides, the CDR3 is TGTGCCAGCAGTCGGACAGACTATGGCTACACCTTC.

This chain links TRBV6-5 with TRBJ2-7, with 10 positions matching TRBD1. Germline-derived CDR1 and CDR2 are MNHEY and SVGAGI. V lost 9 bases, J lost 4 bases, and 3 bases stayed unmatched. CDR3 length equals 12 residues. CDR3 sequence: CASRQGAYEQYF. DNA for the CDR3: TGTGCCAGTAGACAGGGGGCTTACGAGCAGTACTTC.

The chain employs TRBV4-3 and TRBJ2-5; 10 nucleotides match TRBD2. The CDR3 sequence is 14 residues long. The V gene's germline CDR1 is LGHNA and CDR2 YSLEER. J gave up 4 bases and V 3 bases, and 2 bases lay outside the gene matches. For the CDR3, the DNA is TGCGCCAGCAGCCATCGGACTAGCGGAGAGACCCAGTACTTC. It specifies CASSHRTSGETQYF.

This clone came up once. The chain employs TRBV7-9 and TRBJ2-2; no definite D call. Germline V gene data show CDR1 as SEHNR and CDR2 as FQNEAQ (reference sequence). The CDR3 is 12 amino acids. V lost 5 bases and J 1 base, leaving 2 bases between the germline ends. The CDR3 is CASSRNTGELFF. The CDR3 DNA follows: TGTGCCAGCAGCCGGAACACCGGGGAGCTGTTTTTT.

V gene TRBV28 combines with J gene TRBJ1-2; 9 bases are shared with TRBD1. The CDR3 is 13 amino acids. Looked up from germline, CDR1 is MDHEN and CDR2 is SYDVKM. V lost 11 bases and J lost 2; bases outside the gene matches: 6. CDR3 in DNA: TGTGCCGGACAGGGGCCTCCCAACTATGGCTACACCTTC. As protein: CAGQGPPNYGYTF.

V gene TRBV7-9 combines with J gene TRBJ2-2; D may be TRBD1 (6 bases). Trimming took 9 bases from V and 2 from J, leaving 10 bases between them. In germline, CDR1 is SEHNR, CDR2 FQNEAQ (reference sequence). The CDR3 has 13 residues. The CDR3 DNA reads TGTGCCAGTACGGACAGAAACACCGGGGAGCTGTTTTTT. It is translated as CASTDRNTGELFF.

This sequence joins TRBV24-1 and TRBJ1-4; TRBD1 is a possible D gene (5 bases). Trimming removed 3 bases at V and 8 bases at J, with 15 bases between. The germline CDR1 and CDR2 sequences are KGHDR and SFDVKD. The CDR3 has 15 residues. The CDR3 DNA reads TGTGCCACCAGTGATCCGCAGGGTCCAGGCGAAAAACTGTTTTTT. Translation: CATSDPQGPGEKLFF.

The V gene is TRBV29-1, the J gene TRBJ2-6; D is unresolved. V was shortened by 7 bases and J by 5 bases, with 6 bases between the two germline ends. There are 11 residues in the CDR3. Germline CDR1 is SQVTM and CDR2 is ANQGSEA. The CDR3 here is CSALRANVLTF. CDR3 coding DNA: TGCAGCGCCCTCCGGGCCAACGTCCTGACTTTC.

V usage is TRBV3-1 (or the pseudogene TRBV3-2) and J usage is TRBJ2-1, with D maybe TRBD2 (7 bases). Germline lookup yields CDR1 LGHDT and CDR2 YNNKEL (reference sequence). This CDR3 is 18 amino acids long. Trimming removed 6 bases from V and 0 bases from J, with 21 bases in between. CDR3 amino acids: CASSRTGWGGSSYNEQFF. The CDR3 DNA follows: TGTGCCAGCAGTCGTACGGGTTGGGGGGGCAGCTCCTACAATGAGCAGTTCTTC.

The chain combines TRBV11-3 with TRBJ2-1; TRBD2 agrees at 7 bases. Germline loops: CDR1 SGHNT, CDR2 YENEEA. This CDR3 has 19 amino acids. V dropped 1 base and J dropped 3; count of bases not matched to a gene: 15. Written as DNA, the CDR3 is TGTGCCAGCAGCTTAGTTCGACCGACGGGGCAGCGGGGCTACAATGAGCAGTTCTTC. Residues: CASSLVRPTGQRGYNEQFF.

The chain links TRBV13 to TRBJ2-2; D may be TRBD1 (5 bases). Trimming took off 2 bases at V and 7 bases at J, with 11 bases between the two ends. There are 14 residues in the CDR3. Germline loops: CDR1 PRHDT, CDR2 FYEKMQ (reference sequence). The CDR3 region is CASSLRGAGGELFF. CDR3 bases: TGTGCCAGCAGCTTAAGGGGCGCCGGCGGGGAGCTGTTTTTT.

This clone was detected a few times. The rearrangement joins TRBV6-1 to TRBJ1-5; 10 bases map to TRBD1. The CDR3 covers 17 residues. Germline V gene lookup returns CDR1 MNHNS and CDR2 SASEGT. V was clipped by 4 bases and J by 0 bases; unmatched bases: 6. In nucleotides, the CDR3 is TGTGCCAGCAGTGGGACAGGGGGATCGAGTAGCAATCAGCCCCAGCATTTT. Amino acids: CASSGTGGSSSNQPQHF.

The rearrangement joins TRBV18 to TRBJ2-1; D gene uncertain. The V gene lost 6 bases and the J gene lost 8 bases, with 17 bases spanning the gap. The CDR3 is 14 residues long. CDR1 is KGHSH and CDR2 is LQKENI in the germline V gene. This CDR3 reads CASSLGSFADEQFF. The CDR3, as DNA: TGTGCCAGCTCTCTCGGGTCCTTCGCGGATGAGCAGTTCTTC.

The rearrangement uses TRBV19 and TRBJ2-5, with 14 bases that match TRBD2. This CDR3 is built from 15 residues. Germline trimming cut 4 bases from V and 6 bases from J; bases unmatched to any gene: 4. The germline CDR1 and CDR2 sequences are LNHDA and SQIVND (reference sequence). In nucleotides, the CDR3 is TGTGCCAGTAGTACAGGGACTAGCGGGGGTAAGACCCAGTACTTC. It is translated as CASSTGTSGGKTQYF.

V usage is TRBV14 and J usage is TRBJ1-1, with 9 bases aligning to TRBD1. CDR1 is SGHDN and CDR2 is FVKESK in the germline V gene. The CDR3 loop spans 14 amino acids. With 4 bases clipped from V and 8 bases from J, the junction kept 8 bases outside the gene matches. This CDR3 reads CASSPPGTGREAFF. CDR3 in DNA: TGTGCCAGCAGCCCTCCCGGGACAGGGCGCGAAGCTTTCTTT.

V usage is TRBV6-6 and J usage is TRBJ1-1; a weak D match, TRBD1 (5 bases). Germline lookup yields CDR1 MNHNY and CDR2 SVGAGI (reference sequence). The CDR3 has 15 residues. Trimming stripped 5 bases from V and 3 bases from J, with 16 bases between. Here the CDR3 reads CASSTLTTGYTEAFF. Written as DNA, the CDR3 is TGTGCCAGCAGTACACTTACAACAGGCTACACTGAAGCTTTCTTT.

The chain joins TRBV10-3 to TRBJ2-2; tentatively, D is TRBD1 (6 bases). The CDR3 is made up of 14 amino acids. Per germline, CDR1 ENHRY and CDR2 SYGVKD. Trimming pared 8 bases from V and 2 bases from J, leaving 12 bases between. CDR3 region: CAIRLDRNTGELFF. The CDR3 nucleotides read TGTGCCATCCGATTGGACAGAAACACCGGGGAGCTGTTTTTT.

This sequence joins TRBV6-5 and TRBJ1-4; no clear D gene. Trimming stripped 5 bases from V and 3 bases from J, with 10 bases between. The germline V gene has CDR1 MNHEY and CDR2 SVGAGI. CDR3 size: 14 residues. The CDR3 DNA reads as TGTGCCAGCAGTCGAGATAAGCCTAATGAAAAACTGTTTTTT. Translating it yields CASSRDKPNEKLFF.

The chain is built from TRBV7-8 and TRBJ1-2; 7 positions match TRBD1. V dropped 4 bases and J dropped 7; count of bases not matched to a gene: 12. The germline gives CDR1 SGHVS, CDR2 FQNEAQ. The CDR3 is made up of 15 amino acids. The CDR3: CASSSTQGVFRGYTF. For the CDR3, the DNA is TGTGCCAGCAGCTCTACGCAGGGGGTCTTTCGTGGCTACACCTTC.

J is TRBJ2-1 and V is TRBV7-2; TRBD2 matches at 10 bases. V was clipped by 5 bases and J by 4 bases; unmatched bases: 8. Germline CDR1 SGHTA, CDR2 FQGNSA. The CDR3 loop spans 16 amino acids. CDR3 region: CASSALAGANYNEQFF. CDR3 DNA sequence: TGTGCCAGCAGCGCTCTAGCGGGGGCTAATTACAATGAGCAGTTCTTC. The full variable domain, completed using reference TRBV7-2 and TRBJ2-1, is GAGVSQSPSNKVTEKGKDVELRCDPISGHTALYWYRQSLGQGLEFLIYFQGNSAPDKSGLPSDRFSAERTGGSVSTLTIQRTQQEDSAVYLCASSALAGANYNEQFFGPGTRLTVL.

The V gene is TRBV28, the J gene TRBJ2-2; 10 nucleotides line up with TRBD1. The CDR3 consists of 17 residues. V trimming: 5 bases; J trimming: 4 bases; junction bases outside the gene matches: 10. The germline V gene encodes CDR1 MDHEN and CDR2 SYDVKM. The CDR3 spells CASSIPTGGWGTGELFF. CDR3 nucleotides: TGTGCCAGCAGTATTCCGACAGGGGGCTGGGGCACCGGGGAGCTGTTTTTT.